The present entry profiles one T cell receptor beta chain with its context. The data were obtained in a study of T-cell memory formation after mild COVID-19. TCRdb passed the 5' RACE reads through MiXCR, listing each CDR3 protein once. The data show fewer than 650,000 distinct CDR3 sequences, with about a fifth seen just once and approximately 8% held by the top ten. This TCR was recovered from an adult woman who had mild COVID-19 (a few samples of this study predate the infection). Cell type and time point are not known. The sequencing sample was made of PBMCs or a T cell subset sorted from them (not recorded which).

The CDR3, as DNA: TGTGCCAGCAGTTACTTGGGACAGGGGCAAGAGACCCAGTACTTC. Translated: CASSYLGQGQETQYF. The chain employs TRBV6-2 or TRBV6-3 and TRBJ2-5, with TRBD1 identical over 10 bases. This CDR3 contains 15 residues. The V gene's germline CDR1 is MNHEY and CDR2 SVGEGT. Losses at the gene ends were 1 base for V and 2 bases for J; bases not matched to a gene: 1.